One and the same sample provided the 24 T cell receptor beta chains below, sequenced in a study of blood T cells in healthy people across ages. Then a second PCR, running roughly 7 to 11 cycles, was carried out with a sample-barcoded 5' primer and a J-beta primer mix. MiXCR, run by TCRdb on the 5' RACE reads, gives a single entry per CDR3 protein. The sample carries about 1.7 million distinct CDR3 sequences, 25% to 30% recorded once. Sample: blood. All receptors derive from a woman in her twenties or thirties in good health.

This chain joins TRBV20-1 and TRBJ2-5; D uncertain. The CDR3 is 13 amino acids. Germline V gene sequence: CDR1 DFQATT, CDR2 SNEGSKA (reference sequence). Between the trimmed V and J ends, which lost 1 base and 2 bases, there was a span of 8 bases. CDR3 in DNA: TGCAGTGCTAGAGTGAATGGGCAAGAGACCCAGTACTTC. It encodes CSARVNGQETQYF.

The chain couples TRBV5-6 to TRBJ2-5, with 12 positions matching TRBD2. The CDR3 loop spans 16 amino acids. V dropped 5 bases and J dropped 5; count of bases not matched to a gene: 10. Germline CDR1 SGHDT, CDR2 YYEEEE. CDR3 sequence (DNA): TGTGCCAGCAGAAGGACTAGCGGGGCCCGGGTGGAGACCCAGTACTTC. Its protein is CASRRTSGARVETQYF.

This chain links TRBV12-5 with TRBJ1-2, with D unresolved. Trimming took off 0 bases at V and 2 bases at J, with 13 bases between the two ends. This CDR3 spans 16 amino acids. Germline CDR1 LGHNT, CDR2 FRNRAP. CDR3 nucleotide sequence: TGTGCTAGTGGTTTGGTACCGGGCATACCGAACTATGGCTACACCTTC. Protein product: CASGLVPGIPNYGYTF.

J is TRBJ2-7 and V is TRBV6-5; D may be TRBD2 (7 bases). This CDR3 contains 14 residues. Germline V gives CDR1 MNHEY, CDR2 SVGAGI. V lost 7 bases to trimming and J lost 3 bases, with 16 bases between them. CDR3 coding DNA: TGTGCCAGCAAGGCACAGGGAGGGGTCTACGAGCAGTACTTC. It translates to CASKAQGGVYEQYF.

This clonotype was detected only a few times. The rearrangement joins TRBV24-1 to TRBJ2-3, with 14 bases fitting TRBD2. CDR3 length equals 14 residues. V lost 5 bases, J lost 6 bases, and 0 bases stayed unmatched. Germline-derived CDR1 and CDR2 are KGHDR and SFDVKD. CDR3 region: CATSGTSGRDTQYF. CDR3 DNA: TGTGCCACCAGTGGGACTAGCGGGAGGGATACGCAGTATTTT.

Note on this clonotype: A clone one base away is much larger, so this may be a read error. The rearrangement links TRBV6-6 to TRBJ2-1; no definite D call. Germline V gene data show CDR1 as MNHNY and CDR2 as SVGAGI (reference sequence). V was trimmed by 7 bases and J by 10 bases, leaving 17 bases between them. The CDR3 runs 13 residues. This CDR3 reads CASNSQSSYEQFF. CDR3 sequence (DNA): TGTGCCAGCAACAGCCAGAGCTCCTACGAGCAGTTCTTC.

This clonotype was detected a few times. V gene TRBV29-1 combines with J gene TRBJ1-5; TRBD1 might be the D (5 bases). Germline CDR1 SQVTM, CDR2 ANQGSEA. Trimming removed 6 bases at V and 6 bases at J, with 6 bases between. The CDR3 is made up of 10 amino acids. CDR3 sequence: CSVQGQPQHF. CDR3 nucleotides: TGCAGCGTGCAGGGTCAGCCCCAGCATTTT.

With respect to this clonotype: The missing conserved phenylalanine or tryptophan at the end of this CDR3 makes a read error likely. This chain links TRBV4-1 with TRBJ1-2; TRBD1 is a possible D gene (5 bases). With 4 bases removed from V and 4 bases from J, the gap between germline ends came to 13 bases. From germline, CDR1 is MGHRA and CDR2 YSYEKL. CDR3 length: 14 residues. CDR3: CASSPGGTVYGYTC. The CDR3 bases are TGCGCCAGCAGCCCTGGGGGTACCGTCTATGGCTACACCTGC.

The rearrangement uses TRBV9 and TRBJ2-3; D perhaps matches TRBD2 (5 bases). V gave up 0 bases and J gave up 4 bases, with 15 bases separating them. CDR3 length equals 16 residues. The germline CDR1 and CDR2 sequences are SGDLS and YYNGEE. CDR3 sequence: CASSVGEGRLADTQYF. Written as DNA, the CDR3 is TGTGCCAGCAGCGTAGGCGAGGGCCGACTGGCAGATACGCAGTATTTT.

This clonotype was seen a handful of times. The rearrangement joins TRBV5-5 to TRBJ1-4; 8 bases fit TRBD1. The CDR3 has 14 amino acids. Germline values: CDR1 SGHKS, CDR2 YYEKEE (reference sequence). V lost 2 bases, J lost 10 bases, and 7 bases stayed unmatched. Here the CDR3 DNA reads TGTGCCAGCAGCTTTGGGACAGGCGATGTAAAACTGTTTTTT. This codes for CASSFGTGDVKLFF. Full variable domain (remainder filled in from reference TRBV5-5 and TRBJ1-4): DAGVTQSPTHLIKTRGQQVTLRCSPISGHKSVSWYQQVLGQGPQFIFQYYEKEERGRGNFPDRFSARQFPNYSSELNVNALLLGDSALYLCASSFGTGDVKLFFGSGTQLSVL.

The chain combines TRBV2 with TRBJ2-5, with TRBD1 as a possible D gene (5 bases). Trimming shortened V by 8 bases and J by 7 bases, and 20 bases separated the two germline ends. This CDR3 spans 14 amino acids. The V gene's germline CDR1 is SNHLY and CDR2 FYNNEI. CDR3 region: CASQGDSPFVTQYF. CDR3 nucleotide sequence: TGTGCCAGCCAAGGGGATTCCCCTTTTGTGACCCAGTACTTC.

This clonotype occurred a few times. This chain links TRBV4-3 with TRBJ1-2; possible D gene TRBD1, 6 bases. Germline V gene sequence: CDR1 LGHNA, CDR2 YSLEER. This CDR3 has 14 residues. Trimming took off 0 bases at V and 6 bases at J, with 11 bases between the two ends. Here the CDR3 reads CASSQDRQGNGYTF. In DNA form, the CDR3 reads TGCGCCAGCAGCCAAGATCGCCAGGGGAATGGCTACACCTTC.

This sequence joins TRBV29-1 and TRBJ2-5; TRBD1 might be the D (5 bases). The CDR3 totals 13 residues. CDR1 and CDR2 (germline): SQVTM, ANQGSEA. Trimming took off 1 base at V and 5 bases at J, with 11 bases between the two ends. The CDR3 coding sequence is TGCAGCGTTGAAGTGGCAGGGATGGAGACCCAGTACTTC. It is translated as CSVEVAGMETQYF.

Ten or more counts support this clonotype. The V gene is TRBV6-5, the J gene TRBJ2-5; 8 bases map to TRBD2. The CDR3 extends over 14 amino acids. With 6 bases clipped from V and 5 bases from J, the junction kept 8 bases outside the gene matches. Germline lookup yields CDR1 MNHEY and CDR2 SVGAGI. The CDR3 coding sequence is TGTGCCAGCAGGCGCGGGGGGCAGGGGGAGACCCAGTACTTC. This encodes CASRRGGQGETQYF.

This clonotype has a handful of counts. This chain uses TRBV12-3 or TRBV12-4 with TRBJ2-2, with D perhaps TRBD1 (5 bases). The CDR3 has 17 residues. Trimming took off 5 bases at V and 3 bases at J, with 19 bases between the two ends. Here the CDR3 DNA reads TGTGCCAGCAGTCCCCCGATCCCCGACAGATACACCGGGGAGCTGTTTTTT. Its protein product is CASSPPIPDRYTGELFF.

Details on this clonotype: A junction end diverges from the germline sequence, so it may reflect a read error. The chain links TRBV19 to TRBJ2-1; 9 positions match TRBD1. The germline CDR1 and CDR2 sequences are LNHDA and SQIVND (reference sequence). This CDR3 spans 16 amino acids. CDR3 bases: TGTGCCAGTAGTGTTACAGGGGGCTTCACCTACAATGAGCGGTTCTTC. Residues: CASSVTGGFTYNERFF.

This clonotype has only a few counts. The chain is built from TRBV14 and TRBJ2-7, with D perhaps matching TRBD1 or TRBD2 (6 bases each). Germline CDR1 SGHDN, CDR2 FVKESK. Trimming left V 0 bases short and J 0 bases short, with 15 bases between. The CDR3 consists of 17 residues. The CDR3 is CASSQDWGATPSYEQYF. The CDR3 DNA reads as TGTGCCAGCAGCCAAGATTGGGGGGCTACCCCCTCCTACGAGCAGTACTTC.

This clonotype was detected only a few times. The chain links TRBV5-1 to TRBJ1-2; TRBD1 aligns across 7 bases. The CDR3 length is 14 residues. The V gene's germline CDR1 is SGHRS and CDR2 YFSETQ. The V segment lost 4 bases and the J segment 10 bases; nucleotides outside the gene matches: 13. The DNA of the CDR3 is TGCGCCAGCAGCGCCCCCGCTACGGGACAGATCTACACCTTC. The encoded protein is CASSAPATGQIYTF. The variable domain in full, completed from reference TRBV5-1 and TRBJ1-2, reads KAGVTQTPRYLIKTRGQQVTLSCSPISGHRSVSWYQQTPGQGLQFLFEYFSETQRNKGNFPGRFSGRQFSNSRSEMNVSTLELGDSALYLCASSAPATGQIYTFGSGTRLTVV.

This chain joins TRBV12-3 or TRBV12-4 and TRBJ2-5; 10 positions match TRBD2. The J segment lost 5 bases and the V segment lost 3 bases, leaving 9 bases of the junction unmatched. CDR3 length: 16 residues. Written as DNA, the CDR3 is TGTGCCAGCAGTTTGCCCAGCGGGAGGGCCGGGGAGACCCAGTACTTC. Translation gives CASSLPSGRAGETQYF.

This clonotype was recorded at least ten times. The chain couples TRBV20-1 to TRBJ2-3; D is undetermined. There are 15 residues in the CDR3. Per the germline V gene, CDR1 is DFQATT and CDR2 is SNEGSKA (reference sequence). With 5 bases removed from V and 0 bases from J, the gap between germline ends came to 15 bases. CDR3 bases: TGCAGTGCTCTTTCGCGGAGTCCTAGCACAGATACGCAGTATTTT. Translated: CSALSRSPSTDTQYF.

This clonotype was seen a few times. The CDR3 DNA is TGTGCCAGCAGTCTCGAGGGGGGCACTGGGGCCAACGTCCTGACTTTC. Protein sequence: CASSLEGGTGANVLTF. The chain is built from TRBV2 and TRBJ2-6; tentatively, D is TRBD1 or TRBD2 (6 bases each). With 5 bases removed from V and 2 bases from J, the gap between germline ends came to 13 bases. CDR1 is SNHLY, CDR2 FYNNEI, per germline. This CDR3 comprises 16 residues.

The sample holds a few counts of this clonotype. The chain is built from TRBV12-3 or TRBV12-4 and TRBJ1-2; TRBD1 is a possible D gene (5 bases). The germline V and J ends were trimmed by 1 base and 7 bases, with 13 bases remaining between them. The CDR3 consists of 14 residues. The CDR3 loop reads CASSLGGGDRGYTF. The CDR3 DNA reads TGTGCCAGCAGTTTAGGTGGGGGAGACCGTGGCTACACCTTC.

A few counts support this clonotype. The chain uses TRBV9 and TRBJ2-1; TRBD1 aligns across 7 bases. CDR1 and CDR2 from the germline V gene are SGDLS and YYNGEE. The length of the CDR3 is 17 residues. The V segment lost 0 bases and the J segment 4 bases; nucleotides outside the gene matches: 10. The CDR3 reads CASSVAARRGIYNEQFF. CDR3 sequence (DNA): TGTGCCAGCAGCGTAGCTGCCCGCAGGGGGATTTACAATGAGCAGTTCTTC.

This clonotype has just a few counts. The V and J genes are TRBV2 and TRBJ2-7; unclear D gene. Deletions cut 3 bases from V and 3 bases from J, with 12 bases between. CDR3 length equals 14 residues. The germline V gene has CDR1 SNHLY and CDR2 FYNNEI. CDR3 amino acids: CASSESLGLYEQYF. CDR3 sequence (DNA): TGTGCCAGCAGTGAGTCTCTGGGTCTCTACGAGCAGTACTTC.